Sequencing of this T cell receptor beta chain was carried out in a study of OX40 agonist ivuxolimab in advanced cancers. Study-wide background: Head and neck, renal cell, melanoma or hepatocellular carcinoma were the cancers that dose-escalation patients had. Study-level results: A proportion of nonresponders additionally exhibited low normalized T-cell clonal expansion. The study found among the lowest clonal expansion in partial responders at 0.1-3.0 mg/kg. At 0.1 to 3.0 mg/kg and by week 6, clonal expansion occurred in CD4+ and CD8+ blood T cells.

To note about this clone: Its specificity is unknown. The sample carries other DNA sequences with the same CDR3.

Method: immunoSEQ multiplex PCR; TCRdb's copy keeps in-frame clones and lacks some. The sample records more than 85,000 clones, approximately 83% being singletons. This CDR3 is built from 15 residues. CDR1 LNHDA and CDR2 SQIVND come from the germline V gene (reference sequence). V gave up 5 bases and J gave up 0 bases; unmatched junction bases: 3. V gene TRBV19 combines with J gene TRBJ1-3, with 8 bases lining up with TRBD1. The sequencing here drew on CD4+ or CD8+ T cells sorted from blood, taken in a trial of the OX40 agonist ivuxolimab. The TCR comes from an adult with an advanced solid tumor such as melanoma, head and neck, liver or kidney cancer. The DNA of the CDR3 is TGTGCCAGTAGTCGGACAGGGTCCTCTGGAAACACCATATATTTT. As protein: CASSRTGSSGNTIYF.